Following are 4 T cell receptor beta chains from one sample sequenced in a study of shared T cell receptors in the human thymus. Method: immunoSEQ multiplex PCR; TCRdb's copy keeps in-frame clones and lacks some. The sample lists about 660,000 clones; roughly 86% were seen once. This sample also belongs to another study, concerning human thymus T cells.

The specimen was thymocytes. The receptors here all came from a boy less than two years old with a congenital heart defect.

The chain employs TRBV5-1 and TRBJ1-3; 10 bases fit TRBD1. The germline V gene encodes CDR1 SGHRS and CDR2 YFSETQ. There are 17 residues in the CDR3. The J segment lost 3 bases and the V segment lost 2 bases, leaving 8 bases of the junction unmatched. CDR3 nucleotide sequence: TGCGCCAGCAGCTTCTGCGCCGGGACAGGGGATGGAAACACCATATATTTT. Residues: CASSFCAGTGDGNTIYF.

The chain employs TRBV2 and TRBJ1-2; no reliable D call. CDR3 length equals 14 residues. Germline lookup yields CDR1 SNHLY and CDR2 FYNNEI. The V gene lost 1 base and the J gene lost 8 bases, with 14 bases spanning the gap. The CDR3 region has the DNA TGTGCCAGCAGTGAAGGGCGAGGGCTCGGCGGCTACACCTTC. Its protein is CASSEGRGLGGYTF.

This rearrangement joins TRBV2 to TRBJ2-3; 8 bases line up with TRBD1. The CDR3 is 16 residues long. Germline V gene sequence: CDR1 SNHLY, CDR2 FYNNEI. J lost 6 bases, V lost 5 bases, and 13 bases had no gene match. Here the CDR3 DNA reads TGTGCCAGCAGTCCCCGGACAGGGTCGATTGTGGATACGCAGTATTTT. Protein: CASSPRTGSIVDTQYF.

V gene TRBV28 combines with J gene TRBJ2-7, with 8 bases matching TRBD2. CDR1 and CDR2 from the germline V gene are MDHEN and SYDVKM. This CDR3 is built from 15 residues. The V segment lost 6 bases and the J segment 2 bases; nucleotides outside the gene matches: 9. The chain's CDR3 is CASSTSPGGAYEQYF. The CDR3, as DNA: TGTGCCAGCAGCACAAGCCCCGGGGGGGCCTACGAGCAGTACTTC.